This T cell receptor beta chain was profiled in a study of CD8+ T cells in alopecia areata. A note on this clone: Its antigen is not known.

As to treatment: oral pan-JAK inhibitor, 5-10 mg twice daily. From alopecia areata patients, lesional scalp punch biopsies and peripheral blood were collected. Isolated RNA was reverse transcribed into cDNA used as the sequencing template. The table came from immunoSEQ multiplex PCR; TCRdb's copy has only in-frame clones and leaves some out. The data contain 130,000 to 150,000 clones, roughly four fifths of them singletons. V was shortened by 2 bases and J by 10 bases, with 10 bases between the two germline ends. The CDR3 consists of 12 residues. Germline CDR1 and CDR2: SGHDT and YYEEEE. General study results and limits: Tofacitinib significantly brought down scalp clonality and expanded CD8+ clones among top 100.

The chain employs TRBV5-6 and TRBJ2-1, with D perhaps TRBD2 (5 bases). This sequence originates from a human donor with alopecia areata. The material was CD8+ T cells sorted from blood, obtained at week 4, from a patient treated with tofacitinib. CDR3 sequence: CASSFGGREQFF. In nucleotides, the CDR3 is TGTGCCAGCAGCTTTGGAGGACGGGAGCAGTTCTTC.